Listed below are T cell receptor beta chains from one sample, sequenced in a study of blood T cell repertoires in COVID-19. Profiling relied on immunoSEQ multiplex PCR, and the TCRdb table lists in-frame clones only, not all of them. The sample shows roughly 200,000 clones, more than 70% of them seen only once. Sequencing was carried out using peripheral blood. The receptors stem from a man aged 35 to 55 with active or convalescent COVID-19. Each CDR3 is given with its conserved first and last residue. The D gene is left open where the match is weak. Only some rows state a clone size, as once, few, many or a class for expanded clones.

- | TRBJ1-3 | TRBV4-1 | - | CASSQNPPERITGNTIYF | TGCGCCAGCAGCCAAAACCCCCCGGAGAGAATAACTGGAAACACCATATATTTT
TRBD2 | TRBJ2-1 | TRBV5-1 | - | CASSLGLAGEEQFF | TGCGCCAGCAGCTTAGGACTAGCGGGAGAAGAGCAGTTCTTC
- | TRBJ2-1 | TRBV28 | once | CASSQRFPRGEQFF | TGTGCCAGCAGCCAAAGGTTCCCCCGGGGTGAGCAGTTCTTC
- | TRBJ1-2 | TRBV4-2 | - | CASSQLRTDTIWSYTF | TGTGCCAGCAGCCAACTCCGGACAGACACTATATGGAGCTACACCTTC
TRBD1 | TRBJ1-1 | TRBV7-2 | - | CASSLGQGVPAFF | TGTGCCAGCAGCTTAGGACAGGGGGTTCCAGCTTTCTTT
- | TRBJ2-3 | TRBV5-1 | - | CASSPVADTQYF | TGCGCCAGCAGCCCGGTTGCAGATACGCAGTATTTT
- | TRBJ2-4 | TRBV28 | - | CASSPLGGGLAKNIQYF | TGTGCCAGCAGCCCCCTGGGGGGGGGCCTAGCCAAAAACATTCAGTACTTC
- | TRBJ1-3 | TRBV5-8 | once | CASSLELAGNTIYF | TGTGCCAGCAGCTTGGAACTTGCTGGAAACACCATATATTTT
TRBD1 | TRBJ2-7 | TRBV30 | - | CAWSWDRGYEQYF | TGTGCCTGGAGTTGGGACAGGGGTTACGAGCAGTACTTC
- | TRBJ1-1 | TRBV5-5 | - | CASSLQAGRTPTEAFF | TGTGCCAGCAGCTTGCAGGCAGGGAGGACCCCCACTGAAGCTTTCTTT
TRBD2 | TRBJ2-7 | TRBV7-9 | - | CASSFGTSGSSYEQYF | TGTGCCAGCAGCTTCGGGACTAGCGGGAGTAGTTACGAGCAGTACTTC
TRBD1 | TRBJ2-1 | TRBV18 | - | CASTLLQGLSYNEQFF | TGTGCCAGCACTCTCTTACAGGGGTTATCCTACAATGAGCAGTTCTTC
TRBD1 | TRBJ2-7 | TRBV6-5 | - | CASSSPRTGAGREQYF | TGTGCCAGCAGTTCGCCTCGGACAGGGGCGGGTCGCGAGCAGTACTTC
- | TRBJ1-2 | TRBV6-1 | few | CASSVITGTPIPLPYGYTF | TGTGCCAGCAGTGTAATTACCGGGACACCTATCCCTTTGCCCTATGGCTACACCTTC
TRBD1 | TRBJ2-2 | TRBV9 | - | CASSVVGTGNTGELFF | TGTGCCAGCAGCGTAGTAGGGACAGGGAACACCGGGGAGCTGTTTTTT
TRBD1 | TRBJ1-1 | TRBV7-9 | - | CASSPGQGAPKEAFF | TGTGCCAGCAGCCCGGGACAGGGGGCGCCGAAAGAAGCTTTCTTT
- | TRBJ1-1 | TRBV12-3/TRBV12-4 | - | CASSLTGNTEAFF | TGTGCCAGCAGTCTCACAGGGAATACTGAAGCTTTCTTT
- | TRBJ1-2 | TRBV7-2 | - | CASSLAGVHTF | TGTGCCAGCAGCTTGGCAGGGGTTCACACCTTC